This T cell receptor beta chain was obtained from a study of neurological immune-mediated disorders. Study-level findings and limits: Phylogenetic grouping placed 18 of 34 multiple sclerosis patients' repertoires in one related-CDR3 cluster, a possible signature.

In its sample, this clonotype was seen a few times. Its antigen is as yet unknown. TCRdb itself ran the 5' RACE reads through MiXCR, one entry per CDR3 protein. The repertoire holds roughly 65,000 distinct CDR3 sequences, with 4.1% as singletons. The length of the CDR3 is 16 residues. With 6 bases clipped from V and 0 bases from J, the junction kept 10 bases outside the gene matches. The germline V gene has CDR1 DFQATT and CDR2 SNEGSKA (reference sequence). This TCR was recovered from a man aged 45 to 65 with multiple sclerosis. Input material: PBMCs. The rearrangement links TRBV20-1 to TRBJ2-5, with 10 bases lining up with TRBD2. The chain's CDR3 is CSASPLAGDNQETQYF. The DNA of the CDR3 is TGCAGTGCGAGCCCCCTAGCGGGGGACAACCAAGAGACCCAGTACTTC.